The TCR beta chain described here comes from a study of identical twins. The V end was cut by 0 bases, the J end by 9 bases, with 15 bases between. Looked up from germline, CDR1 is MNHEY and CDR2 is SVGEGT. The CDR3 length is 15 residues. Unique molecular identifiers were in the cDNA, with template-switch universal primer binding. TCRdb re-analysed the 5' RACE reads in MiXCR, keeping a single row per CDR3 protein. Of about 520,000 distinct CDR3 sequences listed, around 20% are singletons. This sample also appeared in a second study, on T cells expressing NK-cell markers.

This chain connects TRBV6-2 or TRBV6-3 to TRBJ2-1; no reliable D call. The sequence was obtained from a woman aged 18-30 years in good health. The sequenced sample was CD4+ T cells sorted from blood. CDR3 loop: CASSYSNAIRREQFF. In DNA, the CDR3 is TGTGCCAGCAGTTACTCGAACGCCATAAGACGTGAGCAGTTCTTC.